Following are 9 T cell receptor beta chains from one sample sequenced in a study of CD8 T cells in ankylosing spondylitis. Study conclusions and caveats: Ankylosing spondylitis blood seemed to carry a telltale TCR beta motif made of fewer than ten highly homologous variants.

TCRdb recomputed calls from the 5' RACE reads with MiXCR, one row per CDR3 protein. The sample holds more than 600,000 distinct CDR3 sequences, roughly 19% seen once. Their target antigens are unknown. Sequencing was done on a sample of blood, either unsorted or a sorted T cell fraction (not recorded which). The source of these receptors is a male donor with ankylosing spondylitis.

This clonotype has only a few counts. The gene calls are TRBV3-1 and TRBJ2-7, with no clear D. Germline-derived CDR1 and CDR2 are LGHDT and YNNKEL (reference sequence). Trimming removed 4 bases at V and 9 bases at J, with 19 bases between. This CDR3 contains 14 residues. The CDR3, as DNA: TGTGCCAGCAGCCTACTAAAAGACTCCCCCAGGCAGTACTTC. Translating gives CASSLLKDSPRQYF.

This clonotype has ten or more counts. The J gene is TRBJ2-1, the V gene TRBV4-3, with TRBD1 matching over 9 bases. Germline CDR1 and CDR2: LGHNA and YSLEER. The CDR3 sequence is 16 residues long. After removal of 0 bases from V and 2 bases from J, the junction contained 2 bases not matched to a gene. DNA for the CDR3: TGCGCCAGCAGCCAAGACAGACAGGGGGCCTACAATGAGCAGTTCTTC. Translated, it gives CASSQDRQGAYNEQFF.

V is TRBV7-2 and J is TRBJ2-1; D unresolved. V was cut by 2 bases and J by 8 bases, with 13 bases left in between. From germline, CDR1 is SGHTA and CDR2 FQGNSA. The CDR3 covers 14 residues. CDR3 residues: CASSLSHQYYEQFF. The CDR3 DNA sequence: TGTGCCAGCAGCTTATCACATCAGTACTATGAGCAGTTCTTC.

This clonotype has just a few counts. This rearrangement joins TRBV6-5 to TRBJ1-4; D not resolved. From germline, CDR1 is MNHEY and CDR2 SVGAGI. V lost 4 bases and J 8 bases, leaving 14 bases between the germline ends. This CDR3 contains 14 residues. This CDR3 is CASSWTVLGEKLFF. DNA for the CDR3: TGTGCCAGCAGTTGGACTGTCTTGGGGGAAAAACTGTTTTTT.

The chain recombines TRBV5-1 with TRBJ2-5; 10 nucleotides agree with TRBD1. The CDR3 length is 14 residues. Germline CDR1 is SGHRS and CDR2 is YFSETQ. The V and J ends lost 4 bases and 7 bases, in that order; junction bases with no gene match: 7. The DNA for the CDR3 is TGCGCCAGCAGCATAGGACAGGGGGATGCGACCCAGTACTTC. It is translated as CASSIGQGDATQYF.

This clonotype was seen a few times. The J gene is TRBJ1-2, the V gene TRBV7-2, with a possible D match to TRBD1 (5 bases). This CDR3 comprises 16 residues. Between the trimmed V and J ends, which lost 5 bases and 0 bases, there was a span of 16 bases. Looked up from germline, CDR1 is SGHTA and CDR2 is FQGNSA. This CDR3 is CASSPGGASPNYGYTF. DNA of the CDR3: TGTGCCAGCAGCCCCGGGGGAGCCTCCCCTAACTATGGCTACACCTTC.

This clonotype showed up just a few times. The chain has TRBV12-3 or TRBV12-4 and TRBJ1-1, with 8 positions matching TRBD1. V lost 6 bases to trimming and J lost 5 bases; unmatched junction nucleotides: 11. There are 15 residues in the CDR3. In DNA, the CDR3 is TGTGCCAGCAGGGGACAGGTGAGCCCGGTTACTGAAGCTTTCTTT. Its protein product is CASRGQVSPVTEAFF.

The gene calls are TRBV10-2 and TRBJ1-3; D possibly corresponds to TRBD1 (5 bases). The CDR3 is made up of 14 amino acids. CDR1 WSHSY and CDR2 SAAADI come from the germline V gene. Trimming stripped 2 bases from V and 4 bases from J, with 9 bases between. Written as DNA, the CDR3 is TGCGCCAGCAGTGAGAGAGGGGACGGAAACACCATATATTTT. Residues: CASSERGDGNTIYF.

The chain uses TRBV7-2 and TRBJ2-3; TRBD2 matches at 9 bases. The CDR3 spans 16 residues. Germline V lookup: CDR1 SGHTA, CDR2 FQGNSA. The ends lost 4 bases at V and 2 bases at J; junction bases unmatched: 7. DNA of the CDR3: TGTGCCAGCAGCTCCAAGACTAGCGGATACACAGATACGCAGTATTTT. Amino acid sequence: CASSSKTSGYTDTQYF.